Listed below are T cell receptor beta chains from one sample, sequenced in a study of molecular identifiers for immune sequencing clone quantification. TCRdb itself ran the PCR reads through MiXCR, one entry per CDR3 protein. Of 88,000 or so distinct CDR3 sequences listed, 21% are singletons. What was sequenced was naive CD8+ T cells from blood, with Jurkat cell RNA spiked in. All receptors come from a human donor in good health. Some libraries in this study had Jurkat cell RNA spiked in. CDR3s include the opening cysteine and the closing phenylalanine or tryptophan. The order of the fields is J gene, V gene, D gene, CDR3 length, clone size, CDR3 DNA, CDR3 protein. D genes are given only for firm matches. Some rows have no size entry. The others give once, few or many, or a class for an expanded clone.

J gene: TRBJ2-5
V gene: TRBV28
D gene: .
CDR3 length: 14
clone size: .
CDR3 DNA: TGTGCCAGCAGTTCCTCGGACACGATCTCCGACCAGTACTTC
CDR3 protein: CASSSSDTISDQYF

J gene: TRBJ2-3
V gene: TRBV30
D gene: .
CDR3 length: 15
clone size: few
CDR3 DNA: TGTGCCTGGGACGGGGACTGGCTGGGGCCGGATACGCAGTATTTT
CDR3 protein: CAWDGDWLGPDTQYF

J gene: TRBJ2-2
V gene: TRBV6-5
D gene: .
CDR3 length: 18
clone size: many
CDR3 DNA: TGTGCCAGCAGTTACTCGAGGTTTGGGGAATTTTCCACCGGGGAGCTGTTTTTT
CDR3 protein: CASSYSRFGEFSTGELFF

J gene: TRBJ2-5
V gene: TRBV6-5
D gene: TRBD1
CDR3 length: 15
clone size: many
CDR3 DNA: TGTGCCAGCAGTTACCAAGACAGGGATGGAGAGACCCAGTACTTC
CDR3 protein: CASSYQDRDGETQYF

J gene: TRBJ2-2
V gene: TRBV6-5
D gene: .
CDR3 length: 14
clone size: once
CDR3 DNA: TGTGCCAGCGGTCCCGGGGTGGGCACCGGGGAGCTGTTTTTT
CDR3 protein: CASGPGVGTGELFF

J gene: TRBJ2-3
V gene: TRBV6-2/TRBV6-3
D gene: .
CDR3 length: 13
clone size: many
CDR3 DNA: TGTGCCAGCAGTTACTGGGGTTCGGATACGCAGTATTTT
CDR3 protein: CASSYWGSDTQYF

J gene: TRBJ1-1
V gene: TRBV3-1
D gene: .
CDR3 length: 13
clone size: many
CDR3 DNA: TGTGCCAGCAGCGATGATCGTTGGACTGAAGCTTTCTTT
CDR3 protein: CASSDDRWTEAFF

J gene: TRBJ2-7
V gene: TRBV6-1
D gene: TRBD1
CDR3 length: 14
clone size: few
CDR3 DNA: TGTGCCAGCAGTGAATTCCCGGACAGGGGGGAGCAGTACTTC
CDR3 protein: CASSEFPDRGEQYF

J gene: TRBJ2-3
V gene: TRBV4-1
D gene: TRBD2
CDR3 length: 17
clone size: many
CDR3 DNA: TGCGCCAGCAGCCAAGATGAGTTGGGACTACTCACAGATACGCAGTATTTT
CDR3 protein: CASSQDELGLLTDTQYF

J gene: TRBJ2-5
V gene: TRBV7-6
D gene: TRBD2
CDR3 length: 16
clone size: few
CDR3 DNA: TGTGCCAGCAGTTCGGAACTAGCGGGGGAACAAGAGACCCAGTACTTC
CDR3 protein: CASSSELAGEQETQYF

J gene: TRBJ2-2
V gene: TRBV5-6
D gene: TRBD2
CDR3 length: 19
clone size: once
CDR3 DNA: TGTGCCAGCAGCTTGATCAACACTAGCGGGAGGGTAAACACCGGGGAGCTGTTTTTT
CDR3 protein: CASSLINTSGRVNTGELFF

J gene: TRBJ1-1
V gene: TRBV29-1
D gene: .
CDR3 length: 16
clone size: many
CDR3 DNA: TGCAGCGTTGAAGGGTACCGGGCGGGGGCGGGCGCTGAAGCTTTCTTT
CDR3 protein: CSVEGYRAGAGAEAFF

J gene: TRBJ1-2
V gene: TRBV13
D gene: .
CDR3 length: 13
clone size: few
CDR3 DNA: TGTGCCAGCAGGACAGGCGGGTCCTATGGCTACACCTTC
CDR3 protein: CASRTGGSYGYTF

J gene: TRBJ1-3
V gene: TRBV7-9
D gene: TRBD1
CDR3 length: 18
clone size: .
CDR3 DNA: TGTGCCAGCAGCCGAGACGGGTCAGGGGGAGGATCTGGAAACACCATATATTTT
CDR3 protein: CASSRDGSGGGSGNTIYF

J gene: TRBJ2-1
V gene: TRBV13
D gene: TRBD2
CDR3 length: 17
clone size: few
CDR3 DNA: TGTGCCAGCAGCCCGGCTCGACGGCGGGGGTTTTACAATGAGCAGTTCTTC
CDR3 protein: CASSPARRRGFYNEQFF

J gene: TRBJ2-7
V gene: TRBV12-3/TRBV12-4
D gene: .
CDR3 length: 12
clone size: many
CDR3 DNA: TGTGCCACCGGCCGGCGTTACTACGAGCAGTACTTC
CDR3 protein: CATGRRYYEQYF

J gene: TRBJ2-1
V gene: TRBV30
D gene: .
CDR3 length: 14
clone size: many
CDR3 DNA: TGTGCCTGGAGAGGGCTGAGCTCCTACAATGAGCAGTTCTTC
CDR3 protein: CAWRGLSSYNEQFF

J gene: TRBJ2-1
V gene: TRBV7-9
D gene: .
CDR3 length: 16
clone size: .
CDR3 DNA: TGTGCCAGCAGCCCTCCTTATAACCTAGCTGACAATGAGCAGTTCTTC
CDR3 protein: CASSPPYNLADNEQFF

J gene: TRBJ2-1
V gene: TRBV4-1
D gene: .
CDR3 length: 14
clone size: .
CDR3 DNA: TGCGCCAGCAGCCAAGATGACACGCACAGTGAGCAGTTCTTC
CDR3 protein: CASSQDDTHSEQFF

J gene: TRBJ2-6
V gene: TRBV29-1
D gene: .
CDR3 length: 14
clone size: many
CDR3 DNA: TGCAGCGTTGAAAAGGGTACCGGGGCCAACGTCCTGACTTTC
CDR3 protein: CSVEKGTGANVLTF

J gene: TRBJ1-6
V gene: TRBV20-1
D gene: .
CDR3 length: 17
clone size: few
CDR3 DNA: TGCAGTGCTAGAGATCTAAAAGGAGACTCCTATAATTCACCCCTCCACTTT
CDR3 protein: CSARDLKGDSYNSPLHF

J gene: TRBJ1-1
V gene: TRBV7-6
D gene: TRBD1
CDR3 length: 14
clone size: many
CDR3 DNA: TGTGCCAGCAGCCAAAAGACAGGGATGGCTGAAGCTTTCTTT
CDR3 protein: CASSQKTGMAEAFF

J gene: TRBJ1-4
V gene: TRBV29-1
D gene: TRBD1
CDR3 length: 14
clone size: .
CDR3 DNA: TGCAGCGTTCACGGGACAGGGGTAAATGAAAAACTGTTTTTT
CDR3 protein: CSVHGTGVNEKLFF

J gene: TRBJ2-7
V gene: TRBV29-1
D gene: TRBD1
CDR3 length: 14
clone size: many
CDR3 DNA: TGCAGCGTGAAGAATGAGGGACAGGGGTACGAGCAGTACTTC
CDR3 protein: CSVKNEGQGYEQYF

J gene: TRBJ2-2
V gene: TRBV7-6
D gene: .
CDR3 length: 13
clone size: many
CDR3 DNA: TGTGCCAGCAGCCCCTACGGAGCCGGGGAGCTGTTTTTT
CDR3 protein: CASSPYGAGELFF

J gene: TRBJ2-2
V gene: TRBV24-1
D gene: .
CDR3 length: 19
clone size: few
CDR3 DNA: TGTGCCACCAGTGATACCAGACTTCCCAAGACTCGGGACACCGGGGAGCTGTTTTTT
CDR3 protein: CATSDTRLPKTRDTGELFF

J gene: TRBJ2-7
V gene: TRBV11-2
D gene: TRBD2
CDR3 length: 14
clone size: many
CDR3 DNA: TGTGCCAGCAGCTCAGCGGGGGTAGACTACGAGCAGTACTTC
CDR3 protein: CASSSAGVDYEQYF